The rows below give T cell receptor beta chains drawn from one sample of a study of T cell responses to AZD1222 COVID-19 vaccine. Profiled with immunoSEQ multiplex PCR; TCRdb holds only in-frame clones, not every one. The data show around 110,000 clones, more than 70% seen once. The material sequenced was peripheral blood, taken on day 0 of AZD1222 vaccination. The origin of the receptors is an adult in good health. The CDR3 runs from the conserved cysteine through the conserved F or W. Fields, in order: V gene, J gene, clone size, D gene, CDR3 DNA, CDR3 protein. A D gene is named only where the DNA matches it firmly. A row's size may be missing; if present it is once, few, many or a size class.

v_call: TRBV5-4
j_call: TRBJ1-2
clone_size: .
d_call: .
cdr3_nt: TGTGCCAGCAGCTTGGCTGCCCAGCGAGGCTACACCTTC
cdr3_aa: CASSLAAQRGYTF

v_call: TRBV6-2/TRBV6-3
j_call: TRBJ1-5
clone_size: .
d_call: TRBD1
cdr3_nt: TGTGCCAGCAGCCCTGGGACAGGGGGCTCCCCCAATCAGCCCCAGCATTTT
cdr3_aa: CASSPGTGGSPNQPQHF

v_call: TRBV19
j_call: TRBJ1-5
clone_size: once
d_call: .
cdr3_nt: TGTGCCAGTAGTATAGGGGGGGGCATGAATCAGCCCCAGCATTTT
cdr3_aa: CASSIGGGMNQPQHF

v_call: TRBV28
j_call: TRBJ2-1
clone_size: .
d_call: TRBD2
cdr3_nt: TGTGCCAGCACACTCCCGGGGGGGGATGAGCAGTTCTTC
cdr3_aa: CASTLPGGDEQFF

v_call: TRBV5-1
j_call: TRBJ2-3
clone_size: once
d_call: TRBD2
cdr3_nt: TGCGCCAGCAGCGTAGCGGGAGGGAGCACAGATACGCAGTATTTT
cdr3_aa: CASSVAGGSTDTQYF

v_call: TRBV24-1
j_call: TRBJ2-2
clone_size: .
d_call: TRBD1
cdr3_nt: TGTGCCACCAGTGGAGGGACAGGGGTAAACACCGGGGAGCTGTTTTTT
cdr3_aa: CATSGGTGVNTGELFF

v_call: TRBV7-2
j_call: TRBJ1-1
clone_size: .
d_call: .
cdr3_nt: TGTGCCAGCACCCCGGGGTCCTTAACTGAAGCTTTCTTT
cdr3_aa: CASTPGSLTEAFF

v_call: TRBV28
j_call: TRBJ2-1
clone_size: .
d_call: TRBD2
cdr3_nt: TGTGCCAGCAGCCCCGGACTAGCGGGGCAGTTCTTC
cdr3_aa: CASSPGLAGQFF

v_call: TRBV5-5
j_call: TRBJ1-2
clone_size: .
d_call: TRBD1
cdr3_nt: TGTGCCAGCAGCTTGGCCTCGGACAGGCAGGGCAATGTCTTC
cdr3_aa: CASSLASDRQGNVF

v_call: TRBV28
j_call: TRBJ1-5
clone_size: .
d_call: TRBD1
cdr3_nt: TGTGCCAGCAGTCCCCAGGGGGGGCCCAATCAGCCCCAGCATTTT
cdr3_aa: CASSPQGGPNQPQHF

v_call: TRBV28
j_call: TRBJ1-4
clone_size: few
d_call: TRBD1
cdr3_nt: TGTGCCAGCAGCCCCTCCGGGACAGGGATTGAAAAACTGTTTTTT
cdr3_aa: CASSPSGTGIEKLFF

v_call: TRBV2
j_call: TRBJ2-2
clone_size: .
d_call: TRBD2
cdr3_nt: TGTGCCAGCAGTCCCAGCGGGAGACCCACCGGGGAGCTGTTTTTT
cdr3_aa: CASSPSGRPTGELFF

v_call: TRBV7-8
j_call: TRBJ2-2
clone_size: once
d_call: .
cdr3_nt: TGTGCCAGCAGCTTAGCTGGGGGTACCGGGGAGCTGTTTTTT
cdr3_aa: CASSLAGGTGELFF

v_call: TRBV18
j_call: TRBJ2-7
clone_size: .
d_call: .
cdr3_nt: TGTGCCAGCTCACCAGCACAGGGAGCGGGTGAGCAGTACTTC
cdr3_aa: CASSPAQGAGEQYF

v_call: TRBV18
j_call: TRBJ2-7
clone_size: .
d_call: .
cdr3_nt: TGTGCCAGCTCAGACAGGACCTACGAGCAGTACTTC
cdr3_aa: CASSDRTYEQYF

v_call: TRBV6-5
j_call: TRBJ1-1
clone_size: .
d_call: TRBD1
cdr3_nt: TGTGCCAGCAGTTTCCGACAGGGGCGGACTGAAGCTTTCTTT
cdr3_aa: CASSFRQGRTEAFF

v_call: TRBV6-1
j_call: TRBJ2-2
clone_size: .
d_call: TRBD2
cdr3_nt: TGTGCCAGCAGTGGACTGGGACTAGCGGGTGGAACCGGGGAGCTGTTTTTT
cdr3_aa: CASSGLGLAGGTGELFF